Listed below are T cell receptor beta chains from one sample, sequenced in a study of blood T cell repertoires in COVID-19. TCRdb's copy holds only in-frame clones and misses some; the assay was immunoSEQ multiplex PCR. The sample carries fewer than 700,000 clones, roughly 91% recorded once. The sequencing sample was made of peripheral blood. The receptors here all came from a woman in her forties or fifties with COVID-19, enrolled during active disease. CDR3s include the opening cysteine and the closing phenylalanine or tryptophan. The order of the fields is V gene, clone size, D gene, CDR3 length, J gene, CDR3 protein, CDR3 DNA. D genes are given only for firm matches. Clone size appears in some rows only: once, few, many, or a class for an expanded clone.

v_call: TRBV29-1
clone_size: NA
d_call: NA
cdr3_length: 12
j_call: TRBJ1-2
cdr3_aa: CSVYRANYGYTF
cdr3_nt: TGCAGCGTATACAGGGCTAACTATGGCTACACCTTC

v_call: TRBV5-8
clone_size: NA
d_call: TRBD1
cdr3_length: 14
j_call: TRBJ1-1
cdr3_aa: CASSHGQGGTEAFF
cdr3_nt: TGTGCCAGCAGCCACGGACAGGGGGGAACTGAAGCTTTCTTT

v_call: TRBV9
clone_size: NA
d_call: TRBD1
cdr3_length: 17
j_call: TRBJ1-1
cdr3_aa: CASSVGFGDRANTEAFF
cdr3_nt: TGTGCCAGCAGCGTAGGCTTTGGGGACAGGGCGAACACTGAAGCTTTCTTT

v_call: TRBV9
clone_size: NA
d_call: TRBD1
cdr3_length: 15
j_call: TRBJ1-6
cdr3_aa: CASSVGQGAESPLHF
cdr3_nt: TGTGCCAGCAGCGTAGGGCAGGGGGCGGAATCACCCCTCCACTTT

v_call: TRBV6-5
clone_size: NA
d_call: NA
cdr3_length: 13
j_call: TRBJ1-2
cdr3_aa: CASGGPTNYGYTF
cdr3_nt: TGTGCCAGCGGCGGGCCCACTAACTATGGCTACACCTTC

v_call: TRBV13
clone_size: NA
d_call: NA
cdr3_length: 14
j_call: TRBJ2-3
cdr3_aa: CASSYRVVLDTQYF
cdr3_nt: TGTGCCAGCAGTTACAGGGTAGTCCTGGATACGCAGTATTTT

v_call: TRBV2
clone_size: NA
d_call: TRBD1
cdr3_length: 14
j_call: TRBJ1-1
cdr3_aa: CASSGYRGGTEAFF
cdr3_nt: TGTGCCAGCAGTGGGTACAGGGGTGGCACTGAAGCTTTCTTT

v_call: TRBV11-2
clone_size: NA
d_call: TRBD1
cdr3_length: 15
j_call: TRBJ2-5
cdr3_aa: CASSWVGTVQETQYF
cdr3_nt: TGTGCCAGCAGCTGGGTGGGGACAGTCCAAGAGACCCAGTACTTC

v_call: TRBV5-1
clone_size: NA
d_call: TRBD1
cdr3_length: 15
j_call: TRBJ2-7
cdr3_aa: CASSPSIGQEEEQYF
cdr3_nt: TGCGCCAGCAGCCCTTCCATAGGACAGGAGGAAGAGCAGTACTTC

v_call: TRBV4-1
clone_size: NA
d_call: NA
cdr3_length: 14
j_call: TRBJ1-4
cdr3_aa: CASSPTYGDEKLFF
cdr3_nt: TGCGCCAGCAGCCCGACATACGGGGATGAAAAACTGTTTTTT

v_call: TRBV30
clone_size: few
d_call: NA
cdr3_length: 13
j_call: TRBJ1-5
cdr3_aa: CACTTYSNQPQHF
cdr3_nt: TGTGCCTGTACTACTTACAGCAATCAGCCCCAGCATTTT

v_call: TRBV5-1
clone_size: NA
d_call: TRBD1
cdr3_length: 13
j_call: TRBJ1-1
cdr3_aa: CASKTGGNTEAFF
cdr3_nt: TGCGCCAGCAAGACAGGGGGGAACACTGAAGCTTTCTTT

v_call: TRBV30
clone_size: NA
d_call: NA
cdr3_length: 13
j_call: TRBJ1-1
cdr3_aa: CAWRDMSNTEAFF
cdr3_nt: TGTGCCTGGAGGGACATGTCGAACACTGAAGCTTTCTTT

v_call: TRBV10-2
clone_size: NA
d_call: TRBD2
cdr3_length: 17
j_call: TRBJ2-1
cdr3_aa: CASSQTSGGLRYNEQFF
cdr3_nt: TGCGCCAGCAGCCAGACTAGCGGGGGGCTTCGCTACAATGAGCAGTTCTTC

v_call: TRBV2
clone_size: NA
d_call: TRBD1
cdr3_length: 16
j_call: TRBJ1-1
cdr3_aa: CASKSGQGVPLTEAFF
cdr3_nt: TGTGCCAGCAAGTCGGGACAGGGGGTGCCGTTGACTGAAGCTTTCTTT

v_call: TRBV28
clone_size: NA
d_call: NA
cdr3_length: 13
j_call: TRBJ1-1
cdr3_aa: CASSPRMITEAFF
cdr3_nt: TGTGCCAGCAGCCCGAGAATGATCACTGAAGCTTTCTTT

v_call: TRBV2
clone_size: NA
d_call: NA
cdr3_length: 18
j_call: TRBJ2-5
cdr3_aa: CASSESGAGPPGGETQYF
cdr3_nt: TGTGCCAGCAGTGAATCGGGTGCGGGGCCGCCGGGCGGGGAGACCCAGTACTTC

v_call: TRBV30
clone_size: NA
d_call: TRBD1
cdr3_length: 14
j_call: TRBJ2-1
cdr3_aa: CAWSGQVGYNEQFF
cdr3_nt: TGTGCCTGGTCCGGACAGGTGGGATACAATGAGCAGTTCTTC

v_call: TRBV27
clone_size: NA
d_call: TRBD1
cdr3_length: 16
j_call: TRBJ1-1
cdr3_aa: CASSFLSGGLDTEAFF
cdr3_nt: TGTGCCAGCAGTTTTCTTTCAGGGGGCTTGGACACTGAAGCTTTCTTT

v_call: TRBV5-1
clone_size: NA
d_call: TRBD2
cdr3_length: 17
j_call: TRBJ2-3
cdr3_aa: CASSLTGTSGVTDTQYF
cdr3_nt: TGCGCCAGCAGCTTGACCGGGACTAGCGGGGTCACAGATACGCAGTATTTT

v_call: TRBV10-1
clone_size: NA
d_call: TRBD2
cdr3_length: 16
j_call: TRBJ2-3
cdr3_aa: CASSESTAGGSDTQYF
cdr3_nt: TGCGCCAGCAGTGAGTCCACAGCGGGGGGCTCTGATACGCAGTATTTT

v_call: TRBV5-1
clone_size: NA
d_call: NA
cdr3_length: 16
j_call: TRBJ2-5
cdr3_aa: CASSPGGTYTTETQYF
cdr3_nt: TGCGCCAGCAGCCCCGGCGGGACTTACACAACAGAGACCCAGTACTTC

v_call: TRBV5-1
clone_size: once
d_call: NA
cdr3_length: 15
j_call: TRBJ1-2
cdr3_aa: CASSDAVSGNYGYTF
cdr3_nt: TGCGCCAGCAGTGACGCGGTATCGGGGAACTATGGCTACACCTTC

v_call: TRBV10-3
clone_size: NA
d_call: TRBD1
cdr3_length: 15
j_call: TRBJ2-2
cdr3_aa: CAINQDRENTGELFF
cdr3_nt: TGTGCCATCAACCAGGACAGGGAAAACACCGGGGAGCTGTTTTTT

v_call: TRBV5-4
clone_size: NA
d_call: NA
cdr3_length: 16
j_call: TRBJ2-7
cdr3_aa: CASSLVCERGIYEQYF
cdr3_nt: TGTGCCAGCAGCTTGGTCTGTGAACGGGGGATCTACGAGCAGTACTTC

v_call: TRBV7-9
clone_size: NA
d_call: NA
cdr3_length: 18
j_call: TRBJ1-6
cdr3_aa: CASSLARAGRSYNSPLHF
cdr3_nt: TGTGCCAGCAGCTTAGCAAGGGCAGGGCGCTCCTATAATTCACCCCTCCACTTT